Listed here are 19 T cell receptor beta chains from one sample, sequenced in a study of T cells in Graves' hyperthyroidism and ophthalmopathy. TCR beta CDR3 region amplification was performed from RNA transcripts. The HTBI primer set was used in a first-round RT-PCR of the TCR CDR3. TCRdb independently ran MiXCR on the multiplex PCR reads; one entry per CDR3 protein. The table shows 600,000 or so distinct CDR3 sequences, with 13% to 15% occurring only once. Material: blood. The origin of the receptors is a woman younger than 35 with Graves' ophthalmopathy.

The rearrangement joins TRBV4-2 to TRBJ1-4, with a tentative D call TRBD1 (6 bases). The CDR3 is made up of 16 amino acids. Germline lookup yields CDR1 LGHNA and CDR2 YNFKEQ. V lost 0 bases, J lost 4 bases, and 12 bases lay in between. The CDR3 DNA follows: TGTGCCAGCAGCCAAGATGTGAGGACAGTTAATGAAAAACTGTTTTTT. Amino acids: CASSQDVRTVNEKLFF.

The sample holds a few counts of this clonotype. The chain carries TRBV27 and TRBJ2-1, with a tentative D call TRBD1 (6 bases). V was cut by 2 bases and J by 9 bases, with 17 bases left in between. Germline V gives CDR1 MNHEY, CDR2 SMNVEV (reference sequence). This CDR3 has 15 amino acids. CDR3 protein: CASSLRQGPVSEQFF. The CDR3 coding sequence is TGTGCCAGCAGTTTAAGGCAGGGGCCGGTCAGTGAGCAGTTCTTC.

This clonotype was seen at least ten times. This chain links TRBV2 with TRBJ2-7; D unresolved. This CDR3 is 11 amino acids long. Germline CDR1 reads SNHLY; CDR2 reads FYNNEI. V shed 6 bases and J shed 4 bases, with 7 bases lying between them. The CDR3 DNA is TGTGCCAGCAGGGTAATGTACGAGCAGTACTTC. It translates to CASRVMYEQYF.

This clonotype has a handful of counts. The gene calls are TRBV6-1 and TRBJ2-3, with 8 bases matching TRBD2. Trimming took 5 bases from V and 6 from J; bases not matched to a gene: 10. Germline assignment: CDR1 MNHNS and CDR2 SASEGT. The length of the CDR3 is 15 residues. The CDR3 is CASSPRGGARDTQYF. The CDR3 DNA sequence: TGTGCCAGCAGTCCCCGGGGGGGAGCTAGGGATACGCAGTATTTT.

This clonotype was counted at least ten times. This chain links TRBV29-1 with TRBJ2-3; 8 bases match TRBD2. There are 15 residues in the CDR3. The germline CDR1 and CDR2 sequences are SQVTM and ANQGSEA. Unmatched junction bases numbered 6, after V lost 1 base and J lost 3 bases. The CDR3 loop is CSVEGEAGDTDTQYF. CDR3 DNA: TGCAGCGTTGAAGGAGAAGCGGGAGATACAGATACGCAGTATTTT.

This clonotype was seen at least ten times. The rearrangement links TRBV6-6 to TRBJ1-6, with TRBD1 matching 9 bases. The CDR3 contains 17 residues. The junction had 7 bases not matched to a gene; V was cut back by 0 bases and J by 7 bases. Germline CDR1 MNHNY, CDR2 SVGAGI (reference sequence). CDR3 sequence: CASSYSPPDRGNSPLHF. The CDR3 DNA reads TGTGCCAGCAGTTACTCCCCCCCCGACAGGGGGAATTCACCCCTCCACTTT.

The chain recombines TRBV11-3 with TRBJ2-7; the D is unclear. Looked up from germline, CDR1 is SGHNT and CDR2 is YENEEA. V was clipped by 5 bases and J by 5 bases, with 7 bases between them. The CDR3 is 11 amino acids. This CDR3 is CASSRSNEQYF. For the CDR3, the DNA is TGTGCCAGCAGCCGTAGTAACGAGCAGTACTTC.

This clonotype was seen at least ten times. CDR3 in DNA: TGTGCCTGGATCGACAGGGGGAATGGCTACACCTTC. This codes for CAWIDRGNGYTF. The chain has TRBV30 and TRBJ1-2; 9 positions match TRBD1. Trimming at V came to 4 bases and at J to 6 bases, leaving 3 bases not matched to a gene. Looked up from germline, CDR1 is GTSNPN and CDR2 is SVGIG (reference sequence). The CDR3 is made up of 12 amino acids.

V usage is TRBV15 and J usage is TRBJ1-2; D is perhaps TRBD1 (5 bases). Germline assignment: CDR1 LNHNV and CDR2 YYDKDF (reference sequence). This CDR3 has 20 amino acids. V was clipped by 0 bases and J by 2 bases, with 25 bases between them. The CDR3 region has the DNA TGTGCCACCAGCAGAGATATCGGGGGACTCTTAAGGAGATTGAACTATGGCTACACCTTC. The encoded protein is CATSRDIGGLLRRLNYGYTF.

At least ten counts were recorded for this clonotype. V is TRBV7-3 and J is TRBJ2-1; D is possibly TRBD2 (5 bases). The CDR3 totals 16 residues. Germline lookup yields CDR1 SGHTA and CDR2 FQGTGA. V was trimmed by 5 bases and J by 0 bases, leaving 14 bases between them. CDR3 loop: CASSRRRLHSYNEQFF. The CDR3 DNA is TGTGCCAGCAGCCGAAGAAGACTACACTCCTACAATGAGCAGTTCTTC.

There are a few counts of this clonotype. The chain employs TRBV19 and TRBJ2-1; D is perhaps TRBD1 or TRBD2 (5 bases each). CDR1 and CDR2 from the germline V gene are LNHDA and SQIVND (reference sequence). The CDR3 totals 14 residues. V dropped 3 bases and J dropped 5 bases, with 11 bases sitting between them. CDR3 protein: CASSIFGTNNEQFF. CDR3 bases: TGTGCCAGTAGTATTTTCGGGACGAACAATGAGCAGTTCTTC. Full variable domain (missing parts from reference TRBV19 and TRBJ2-1): DGGITQSPKYLFRKEGQNVTLSCEQNLNHDAMYWYRQDPGQGLRLIYYSQIVNDFQKGDIAEGYSVSREKKESFPLTVTSAQKNPTAFYLCASSIFGTNNEQFFGPGTRLTVL.

This clonotype was found a few times. The V and J genes are TRBV7-9 and TRBJ2-7; TRBD1 matches at 8 bases. The CDR3 is 12 residues long. The V and J ends lost 5 bases and 11 bases, in that order; junction bases with no gene match: 8. Germline CDR1 is SEHNR and CDR2 is FQNEAQ (reference sequence). In DNA form, the CDR3 reads TGTGCCAGCAGCCCAATTCCGGGACAGGAGTACTTC. This translates into CASSPIPGQEYF.

In its sample, this clonotype was seen a few times. The chain has TRBV7-2 and TRBJ2-5; 10 positions agree with TRBD1. Germline lookup yields CDR1 SGHTA and CDR2 FQGNSA. With 4 bases clipped from V and 4 bases from J, the junction kept 6 bases outside the gene matches. The CDR3 sequence is 15 residues long. DNA of the CDR3: TGTGCCAGCAGCTCCGGGACAGGGGCGGCAGAGACCCAGTACTTC. Protein sequence: CASSSGTGAAETQYF.

This clonotype was counted ten times or more. The chain employs TRBV6-1 and TRBJ2-1; TRBD2 agrees at 10 bases. The V segment lost 8 bases and the J segment 5 bases; nucleotides outside the gene matches: 6. There are 14 residues in the CDR3. Germline assignment: CDR1 MNHNS and CDR2 SASEGT. The CDR3 nucleotides are TGTGCCAGCGGAAAGCGGGAGGGTCACAATGAGCAGTTCTTC. Amino acid sequence: CASGKREGHNEQFF.

The genes are TRBV19 and TRBJ2-1; TRBD2 matches at 8 bases. The CDR3 loop spans 12 amino acids. CDR1 LNHDA and CDR2 SQIVND come from the germline V gene (reference sequence). Unmatched junction bases numbered 5, after V lost 8 bases and J lost 8 bases. In nucleotides, the CDR3 is TGTGCCAGTTGGACTAGCATCGATGAGCAGTTCTTC. Amino acids: CASWTSIDEQFF. The whole variable domain, remainder taken from reference TRBV19 and TRBJ2-1, is DGGITQSPKYLFRKEGQNVTLSCEQNLNHDAMYWYRQDPGQGLRLIYYSQIVNDFQKGDIAEGYSVSREKKESFPLTVTSAQKNPTAFYLCASWTSIDEQFFGPGTRLTVL.

This clonotype was counted at least ten times. The chain recombines TRBV12-3 or TRBV12-4 with TRBJ2-2; 8 bases match TRBD2. The J segment lost 5 bases and the V segment lost 5 bases, leaving 10 bases of the junction unmatched. The CDR3 has 16 residues. CDR3: CASSPGTRRNTGELFF. In DNA, the CDR3 is TGTGCCAGCAGTCCAGGGACTAGACGTAATACCGGGGAGCTGTTTTTT.

This clonotype was observed many times. The CDR3 sequence is CATGRGGTNVLTF. The CDR3 nucleotides are TGTGCCACCGGGAGGGGAGGAACCAACGTCCTGACTTTC. The V call is TRBV24-1, the J call TRBJ2-6; 7 bases align to TRBD2. The ends lost 9 bases at V and 8 bases at J; junction bases unmatched: 6. CDR1 and CDR2 (germline): KGHDR, SFDVKD. The CDR3 spans 13 residues.

The chain combines TRBV18 with TRBJ1-5, with 7 bases lining up with TRBD1. The V and J ends lost 6 bases and 0 bases, in that order; junction bases with no gene match: 5. This CDR3 region has 15 residues. The V gene's germline CDR1 is KGHSH and CDR2 LQKENI. The CDR3 sequence: CASSGTEYSNQPQHF. CDR3 DNA: TGTGCCAGCTCCGGGACAGAGTATAGCAATCAGCCCCAGCATTTT.

This clonotype showed up just a few times. V is TRBV7-9 and J is TRBJ2-1; no clear D gene. CDR1 and CDR2 from the germline V gene are SEHNR and FQNEAQ (reference sequence). The V and J ends lost 5 bases and 12 bases respectively, with 14 bases between them. The CDR3 consists of 12 residues. The DNA for the CDR3 is TGTGCCAGCAGCCACGTCTTTGGAAGGCAGTTCTTC. It translates to CASSHVFGRQFF.